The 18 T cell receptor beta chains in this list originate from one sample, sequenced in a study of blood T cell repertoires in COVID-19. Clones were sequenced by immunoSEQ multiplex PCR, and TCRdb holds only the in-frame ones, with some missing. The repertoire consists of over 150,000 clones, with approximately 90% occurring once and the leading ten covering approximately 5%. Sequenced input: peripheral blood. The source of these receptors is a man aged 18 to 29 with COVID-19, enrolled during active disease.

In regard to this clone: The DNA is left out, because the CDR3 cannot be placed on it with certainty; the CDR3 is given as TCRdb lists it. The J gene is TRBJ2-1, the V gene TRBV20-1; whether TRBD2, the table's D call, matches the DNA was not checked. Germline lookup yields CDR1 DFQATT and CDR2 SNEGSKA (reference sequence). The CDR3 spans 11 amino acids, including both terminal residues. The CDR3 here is CSAPEVGRGIF.

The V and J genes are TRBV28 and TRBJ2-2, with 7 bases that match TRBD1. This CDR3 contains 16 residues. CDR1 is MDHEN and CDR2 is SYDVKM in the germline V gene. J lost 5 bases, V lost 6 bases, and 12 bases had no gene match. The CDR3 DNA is TGTGCCAGCAGCCGAAGTCCGACAGGGCTGACCGGGGAGCTGTTTTTT. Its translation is CASSRSPTGLTGELFF.

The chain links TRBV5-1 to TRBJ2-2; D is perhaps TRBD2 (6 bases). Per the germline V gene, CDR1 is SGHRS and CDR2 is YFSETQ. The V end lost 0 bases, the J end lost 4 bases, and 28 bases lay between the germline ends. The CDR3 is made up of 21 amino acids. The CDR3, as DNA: TGCGCCAGCAGCTTGGCCTGGGTTCGGCCAGACCGGGACTCCGTCACCGGGGAGCTGTTTTTT. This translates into CASSLAWVRPDRDSVTGELFF.

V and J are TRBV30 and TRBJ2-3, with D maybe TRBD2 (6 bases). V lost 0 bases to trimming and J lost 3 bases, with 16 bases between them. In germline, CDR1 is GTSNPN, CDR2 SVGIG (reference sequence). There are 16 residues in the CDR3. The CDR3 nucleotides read TGTGCCTGGAGTGTGGGGGGTAGCGGATCTACAGATACGCAGTATTTT. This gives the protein CAWSVGGSGSTDTQYF.

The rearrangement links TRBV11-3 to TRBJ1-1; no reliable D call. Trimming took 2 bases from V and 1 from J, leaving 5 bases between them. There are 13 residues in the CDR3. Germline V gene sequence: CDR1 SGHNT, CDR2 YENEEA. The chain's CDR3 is CASSLLGNTEAFF. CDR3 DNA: TGTGCCAGCAGCTTACTCGGGAACACTGAAGCTTTCTTT.

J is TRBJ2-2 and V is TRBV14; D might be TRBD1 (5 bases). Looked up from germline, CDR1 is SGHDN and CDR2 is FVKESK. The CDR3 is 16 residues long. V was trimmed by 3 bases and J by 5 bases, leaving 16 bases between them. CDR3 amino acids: CASSHGAGLRTGELFF. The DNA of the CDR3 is TGTGCCAGCAGCCACGGTGCAGGGTTACGTACCGGGGAGCTGTTTTTT.

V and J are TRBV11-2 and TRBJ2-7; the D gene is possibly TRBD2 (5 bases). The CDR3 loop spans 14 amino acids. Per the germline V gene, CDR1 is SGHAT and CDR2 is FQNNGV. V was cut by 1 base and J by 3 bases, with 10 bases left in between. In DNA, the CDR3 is TGTGCCAGCAGCTTAGGTAGCGTTATCTACGAGCAGTACTTC. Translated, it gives CASSLGSVIYEQYF.

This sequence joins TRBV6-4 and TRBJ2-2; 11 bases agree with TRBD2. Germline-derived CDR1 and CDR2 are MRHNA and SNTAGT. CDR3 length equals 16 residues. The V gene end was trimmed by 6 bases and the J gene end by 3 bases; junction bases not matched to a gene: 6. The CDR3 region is CASSHSGRADTGELFF. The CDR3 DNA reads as TGTGCCAGCAGCCATAGCGGGAGGGCGGACACCGGGGAGCTGTTTTTT.

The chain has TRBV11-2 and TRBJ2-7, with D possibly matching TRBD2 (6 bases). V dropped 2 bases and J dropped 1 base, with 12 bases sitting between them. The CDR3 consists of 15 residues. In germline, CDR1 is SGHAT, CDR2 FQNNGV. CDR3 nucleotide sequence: TGTGCCAGCAGCTTATCGAGTAGCGGTTCCTACGAGCAGTACTTC. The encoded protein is CASSLSSSGSYEQYF.

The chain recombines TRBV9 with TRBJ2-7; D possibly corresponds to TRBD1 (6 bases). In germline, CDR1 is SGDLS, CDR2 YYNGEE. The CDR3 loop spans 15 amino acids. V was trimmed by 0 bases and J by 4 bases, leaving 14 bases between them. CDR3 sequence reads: CASSVGWTVGYEQYF. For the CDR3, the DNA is TGTGCCAGCAGCGTAGGGTGGACAGTCGGGTACGAGCAGTACTTC.

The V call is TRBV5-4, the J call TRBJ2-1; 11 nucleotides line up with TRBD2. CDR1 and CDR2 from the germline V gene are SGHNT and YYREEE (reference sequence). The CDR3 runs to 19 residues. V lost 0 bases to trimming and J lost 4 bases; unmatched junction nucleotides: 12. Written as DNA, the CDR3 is TGTGCCAGCAGCTTGGGAATAGCGGGAGGGCCGCTAAGGTACAATGAGCAGTTCTTC. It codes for CASSLGIAGGPLRYNEQFF.

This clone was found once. CDR3 region: CASSLLETRQGVEQFF. Written as DNA, the CDR3 is TGCGCCAGCAGCCTCCTAGAAACGAGACAGGGGGTTGAGCAGTTCTTC. The rearrangement uses TRBV4-1 and TRBJ2-1; 9 nucleotides agree with TRBD1. Germline CDR1 reads MGHRA; CDR2 reads YSYEKL. CDR3 length equals 16 residues. V shed 4 bases and J 9 bases; nucleotides not matched to a gene: 13.

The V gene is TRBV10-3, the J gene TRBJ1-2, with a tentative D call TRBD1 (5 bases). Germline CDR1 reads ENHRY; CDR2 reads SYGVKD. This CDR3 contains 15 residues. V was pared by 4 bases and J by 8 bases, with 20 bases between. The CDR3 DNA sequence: TGTGCCATCAGTGTACTGAAACAGGTCTCGGCCGGCTACACCTTC. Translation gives CAISVLKQVSAGYTF.

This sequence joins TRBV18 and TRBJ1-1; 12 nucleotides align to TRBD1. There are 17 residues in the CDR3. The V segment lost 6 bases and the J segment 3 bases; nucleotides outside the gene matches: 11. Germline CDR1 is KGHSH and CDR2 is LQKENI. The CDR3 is CASSLGTGGAVDTEAFF. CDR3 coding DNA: TGTGCCAGCTCCCTTGGGACAGGGGGCGCCGTGGACACTGAAGCTTTCTTT.

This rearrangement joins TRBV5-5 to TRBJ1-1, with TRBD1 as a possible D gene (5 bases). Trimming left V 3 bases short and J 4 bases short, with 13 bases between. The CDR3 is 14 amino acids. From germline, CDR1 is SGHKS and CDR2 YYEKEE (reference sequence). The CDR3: CASSSLLRGTEAFF. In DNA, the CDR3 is TGTGCCAGCAGCTCCCTTTTAAGGGGCACTGAAGCTTTCTTT. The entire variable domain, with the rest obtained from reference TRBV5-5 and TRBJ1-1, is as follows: DAGVTQSPTHLIKTRGQQVTLRCSPISGHKSVSWYQQVLGQGPQFIFQYYEKEERGRGNFPDRFSARQFPNYSSELNVNALLLGDSALYLCASSSLLRGTEAFFGQGTRLTVV.

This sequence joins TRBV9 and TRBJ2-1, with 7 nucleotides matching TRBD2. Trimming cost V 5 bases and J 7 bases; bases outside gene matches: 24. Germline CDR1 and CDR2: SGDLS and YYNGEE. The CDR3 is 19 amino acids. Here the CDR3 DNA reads TGTGCCAGCAGTGACCTGAACCCTTGGGAGGGAGGGCCGAATAATGAGCAGTTCTTC. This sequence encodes CASSDLNPWEGGPNNEQFF.

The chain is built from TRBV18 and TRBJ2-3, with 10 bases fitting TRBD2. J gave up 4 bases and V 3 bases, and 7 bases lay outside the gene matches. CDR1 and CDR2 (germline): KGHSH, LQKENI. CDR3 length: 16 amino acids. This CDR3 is CASSPDSSGSADTQYF. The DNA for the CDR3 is TGTGCCAGCTCACCTGATTCTAGCGGGAGTGCAGATACGCAGTATTTT.

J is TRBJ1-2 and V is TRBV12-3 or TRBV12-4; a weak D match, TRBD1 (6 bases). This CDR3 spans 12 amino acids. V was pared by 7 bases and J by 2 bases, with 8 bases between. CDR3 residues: CASTTGNYGYTF. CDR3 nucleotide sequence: TGTGCCAGCACAACAGGGAACTATGGCTACACCTTC.